This T cell receptor beta chain was identified in a study of blood T cell repertoires in COVID-19. Looking at the study overall: Sample material is recorded as cDNA or gDNA derived from T cells, B-cell-depleted T cells, or PBMCs.

The assay was immunoSEQ multiplex PCR, and TCRdb's table has in-frame clones only and misses some. Among just over 150,000 clones listed, 80% to 90% were seen once. V dropped 4 bases and J dropped 0 bases, with 13 bases sitting between them. CDR1 SGHVS and CDR2 FNYEAQ come from the germline V gene. The CDR3 has 17 residues. The receptor comes from a woman between 50 and 59 years old with acute or convalescent COVID-19. The sample was peripheral blood. The chain uses TRBV7-6 and TRBJ2-6; D may be TRBD2 (6 bases). CDR3 nucleotides: TGTGCCAGCAGCTCCGCGGGACGGTCCTCTGGGGCCAACGTCCTGACTTTC. It encodes CASSSAGRSSGANVLTF. Variable domain in full (rest from reference TRBV7-6 and TRBJ2-6): GAGVSQSPRYKVTKRGQDVALRCDPISGHVSLYWYRQALGQGPEFLTYFNYEAQQDKSGLPNDRFSAERPEGSISTLTIQRTEQRDSAMYRCASSSAGRSSGANVLTFGAGSRLTVL.